This entry lists 2 T cell receptor beta chains sequenced from one sample in a study of blood T cells in healthy people across ages. Primed by a sample-barcoded 5' primer and a J-beta primer mix, a second PCR proceeded for roughly 6 to 12 cycles. A single record per CDR3 protein comes from TCRdb applying MiXCR to the 5' RACE reads. This sample yields some 1,800,000 distinct CDR3 sequences, of which about two fifths are seen a single time; about 21% belongs to the top ten. The sequenced material came from blood. These receptors came from a human donor in good health.

The chain is built from TRBV7-9 and TRBJ2-7; D remains unclear. CDR1 is SEHNR, CDR2 FQNEAQ, per germline (reference sequence). The CDR3 covers 13 residues. The ends were cut back, 4 bases at V and 2 bases at J, with 9 bases in the middle. CDR3: CASSSISPYEQYF. CDR3 in DNA: TGTGCCAGCAGCTCGATATCCCCCTACGAGCAGTACTTC.

The chain recombines TRBV28 with TRBJ2-1, with TRBD2 matching over 7 bases. Germline V gene lookup returns CDR1 MDHEN and CDR2 SYDVKM. This CDR3 is built from 15 residues. V was pared by 6 bases and J by 6 bases, with 11 bases of the junction left unmatched. The DNA of the CDR3 is TGTGCCAGCAGCTCCCCCGGGGGGATCCCCAATGAGCAGTTCTTC. As protein: CASSSPGGIPNEQFF.